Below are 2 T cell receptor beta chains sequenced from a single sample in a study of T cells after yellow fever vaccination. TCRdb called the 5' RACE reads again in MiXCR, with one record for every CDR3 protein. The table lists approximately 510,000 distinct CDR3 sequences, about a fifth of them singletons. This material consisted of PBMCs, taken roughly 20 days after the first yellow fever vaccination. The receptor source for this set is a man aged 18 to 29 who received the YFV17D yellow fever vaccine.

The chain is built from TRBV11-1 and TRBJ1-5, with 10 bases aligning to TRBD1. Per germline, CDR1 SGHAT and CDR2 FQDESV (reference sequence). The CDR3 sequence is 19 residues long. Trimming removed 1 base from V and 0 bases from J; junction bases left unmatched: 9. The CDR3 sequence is CASSLGGQGRPYSNQPQHF. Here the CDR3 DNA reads TGTGCCAGCAGCTTAGGGGGACAGGGGCGACCCTATAGCAATCAGCCCCAGCATTTT.

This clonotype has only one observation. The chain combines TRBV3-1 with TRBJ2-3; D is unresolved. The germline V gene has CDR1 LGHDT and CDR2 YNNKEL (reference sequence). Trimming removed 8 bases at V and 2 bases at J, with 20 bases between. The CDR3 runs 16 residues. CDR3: CASSNAGTDPTDTQYF. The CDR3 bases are TGTGCCAGCTCCAATGCCGGTACAGACCCCACAGATACGCAGTATTTT.